Listed below are T cell receptor beta chains from one sample, sequenced in a study of cytomegalovirus exposure and HLA in healthy donors. Data came from immunoSEQ multiplex PCR; TCRdb stores just in-frame clones and leaves some out. Of more than 50,000 clones detected, roughly 90% appear once; the ten largest clones hold 2.2%. The specimen sequenced was PBMCs. Receptors originate from a woman in her 30s in good health and CMV-seronegative. Both conserved end residues are part of each CDR3. Fields, in order: V gene, J gene, CDR3 length, clone size, CDR3 protein. Clone size appears in some rows only: once, few, many, or a class for an expanded clone.

>TRBV28|TRBJ1-2|18|.
CASSLPPLVQGTLGGYTF
>TRBV28|TRBJ2-4|14|.
CASSLFLLGGVQYF
>TRBV7-9|TRBJ2-1|15|.
CASSTGLAGEEEQFF
>TRBV19|TRBJ2-5|16|.
CASSTGGLAGVETQYF
>TRBV6-1|TRBJ2-1|17|.
CASSEPLKAGTYNEQFF
>TRBV7-2|TRBJ2-5|13|.
CASSSGQQETQYF
>TRBV7-3|TRBJ2-1|13|.
CASSPQHLNEQFF
>TRBV13|TRBJ1-1|14|once
CASSIRAVNTEAFF
>TRBV19|TRBJ1-1|12|.
CASSIQRGGAFF
>TRBV19|TRBJ2-4|12|.
CATSPRSDIQYF
>TRBV7-2|TRBJ1-5|14|.
CASSLEAGNQPQHF
>TRBV4-1|TRBJ2-7|17|.
CASSQGFAGLTAGEQYF
>TRBV2|TRBJ1-1|13|.
CASSQGARTEAFF
>TRBV18|TRBJ2-5|14|.
CASSPGTGGETQYF
>TRBV7-2|TRBJ1-2|13|.
CASSLGAQSGYTF
>TRBV5-6|TRBJ1-2|14|.
CASSYIPGAGGYTF
>TRBV18|TRBJ2-6|16|.
CASSLGQASGANVLTF
>TRBV7-2|TRBJ1-1|11|.
CASSLSREAFF
>TRBV7-9|TRBJ1-2|11|few
CASSSDLRYTF
>TRBV10-3|TRBJ2-7|15|.
CAISDSGQNPYEQYF
>TRBV5-1|TRBJ2-7|14|.
CASSLRGNAHEQYF
>TRBV19|TRBJ2-1|14|.
CASKGAAGYNEQFF
>TRBV5-1|TRBJ2-5|12|.
CASSPSQETQYF
>TRBV2|TRBJ2-2|13|.
CASSELEGRELFF
>TRBV5-1|TRBJ2-6|15|.
CASSVTGSGANVLTF
>TRBV2|TRBJ2-5|15|.
CASSGPSGAQETQYF
>TRBV7-7|TRBJ2-1|13|.
CASSLERAGPQFF
>TRBV11-2|TRBJ2-5|15|.
CASSQQRGPGETQYF
>TRBV5-1|TRBJ2-2|17|once
CASSYRPGHLNTGELFF
>TRBV9|TRBJ2-1|17|.
CASSVVPLAGRYNEQFF
>TRBV29-1|TRBJ2-3|14|.
CSVVPGGSTDTQYF
>TRBV5-1|TRBJ1-1|14|.
CASSLAGTNTEAFF
>TRBV7-6|TRBJ2-5|14|.
CASSVGTVQETQYF
>TRBV5-7|TRBJ1-2|13|.
CASSLGLNYGYTF
>TRBV5-5|TRBJ2-6|14|.
CASSPGSGANVLTF
>TRBV27|TRBJ2-7|18|.
CASSLKTGGGILGFKQYF
>TRBV5-4|TRBJ2-1|16|.
CASSLEGGVSYNEQFF
>TRBV6-1|TRBJ2-7|12|.
CASDTRDYEQYF
>TRBV4-3|TRBJ1-5|16|.
CASSQDPGPGNQPQHF
>TRBV7-2|TRBJ1-2|15|.
CASSLVGGLNYGYTF
>TRBV19|TRBJ2-1|13|.
CASSWTSGREQFF
>TRBV4-1|TRBJ2-3|15|.
CASSPRDREIDTQYF
>TRBV11-2|TRBJ2-1|16|.
CASSLDGSSGSNEQFF
>TRBV7-9|TRBJ2-7|15|.
CASSSPPGQGIEQYF
>TRBV6-5|TRBJ1-4|14|.
CASSGGQGSEKLFF
>TRBV5-6|TRBJ1-5|15|.
CASSLDRAANQPQHF
>TRBV1|TRBJ2-3|17|.
CTSSKTATSGGTDTQYF
>TRBV10-3|TRBJ1-2|16|.
CAIRTGQVPLEDGYTF
>TRBV6-5|TRBJ2-1|13|.
CASRLLVSNEQFF
>TRBV7-9|TRBJ1-1|15|.
CASSSGQGANTEAFF
>TRBV27|TRBJ2-2|19|.
CASSSPLTSGRAIIGELFF
>TRBV30|TRBJ2-7|14|.
CAWRGLAGEGEQYF